This TCR beta chain was retrieved from a study of T cells in Graves' hyperthyroidism and ophthalmopathy. This clonotype has ten or more counts. TCR beta CDR3 region amplification was performed from RNA transcripts. An initial round of RT-PCR targeting the TCR CDR3 relied on the HTBI primer set. TCRdb reanalysed the multiplex PCR reads using MiXCR and keeps one entry per CDR3 protein. In the table there are around 97,000 distinct CDR3 sequences, over 45% of which are singletons. Deletions cut 5 bases from V and 2 bases from J, with 16 bases between. Germline CDR1 and CDR2: SGHRS and YFSETQ. The CDR3 covers 16 residues.

The sequenced material came from blood. The receptor comes from a man aged 40-49 years with Graves' hyperthyroidism. This rearrangement joins TRBV5-1 to TRBJ2-2, with D possibly TRBD1 on 6 matching bases. The CDR3 loop reads CASRNEQGTNTGELFF. DNA for the CDR3: TGCGCCAGCAGAAACGAACAGGGAACAAACACCGGGGAGCTGTTTTTT. Full variable domain (missing parts from reference TRBV5-1 and TRBJ2-2): KAGVTQTPRYLIKTRGQQVTLSCSPISGHRSVSWYQQTPGQGLQFLFEYFSETQRNKGNFPGRFSGRQFSNSRSEMNVSTLELGDSALYLCASRNEQGTNTGELFFGEGSRLTVL.